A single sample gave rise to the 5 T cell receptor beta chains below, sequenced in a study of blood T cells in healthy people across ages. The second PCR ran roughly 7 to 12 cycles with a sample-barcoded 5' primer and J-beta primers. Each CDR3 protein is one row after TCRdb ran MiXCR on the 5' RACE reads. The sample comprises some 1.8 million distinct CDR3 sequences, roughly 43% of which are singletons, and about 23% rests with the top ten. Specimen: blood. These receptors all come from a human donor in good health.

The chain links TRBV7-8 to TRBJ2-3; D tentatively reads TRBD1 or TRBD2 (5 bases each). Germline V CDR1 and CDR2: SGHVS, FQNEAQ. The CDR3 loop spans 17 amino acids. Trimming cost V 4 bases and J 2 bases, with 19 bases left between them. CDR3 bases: TGTGCCAGCAGCTACCTCCCCGGGGCAGCGACCACAGATACGCAGTATTTT. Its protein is CASSYLPGAATTDTQYF.

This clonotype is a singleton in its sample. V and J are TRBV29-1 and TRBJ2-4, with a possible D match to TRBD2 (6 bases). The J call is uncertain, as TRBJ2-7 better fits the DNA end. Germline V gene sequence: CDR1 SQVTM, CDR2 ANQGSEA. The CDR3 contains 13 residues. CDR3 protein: CSVDAGLGCEQYF. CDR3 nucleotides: TGCAGCGTTGACGCGGGACTGGGGTGCGAGCAGTACTTC.

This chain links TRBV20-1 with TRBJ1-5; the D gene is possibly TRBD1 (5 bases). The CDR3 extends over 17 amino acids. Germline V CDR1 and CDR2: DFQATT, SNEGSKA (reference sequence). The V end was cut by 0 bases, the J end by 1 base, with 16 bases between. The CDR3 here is CSARDRGPRESNQPQHF. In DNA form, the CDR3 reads TGCAGTGCTAGAGATCGGGGACCTAGAGAGAGCAATCAGCCCCAGCATTTT.

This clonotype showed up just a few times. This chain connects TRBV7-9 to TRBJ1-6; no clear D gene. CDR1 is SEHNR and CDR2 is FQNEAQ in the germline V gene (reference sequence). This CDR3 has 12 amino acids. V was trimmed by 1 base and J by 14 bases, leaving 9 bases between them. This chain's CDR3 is CASSLDFFALHF. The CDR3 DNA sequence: TGTGCCAGCAGCTTAGATTTTTTCGCCCTCCACTTT.

In nucleotides, the CDR3 is TGCAGTGCTAGACCCCAAACAGGTTTGATCACCTTC. The encoded protein is CSARPQTGLITF. This chain joins TRBV20-1 and TRBJ1-2; D is possibly TRBD1 (5 bases). The CDR3 is 12 amino acids. Germline-derived CDR1 and CDR2 are DFQATT and SNEGSKA (reference sequence). Trimming took off 2 bases at V and 13 bases at J, with 17 bases between the two ends.